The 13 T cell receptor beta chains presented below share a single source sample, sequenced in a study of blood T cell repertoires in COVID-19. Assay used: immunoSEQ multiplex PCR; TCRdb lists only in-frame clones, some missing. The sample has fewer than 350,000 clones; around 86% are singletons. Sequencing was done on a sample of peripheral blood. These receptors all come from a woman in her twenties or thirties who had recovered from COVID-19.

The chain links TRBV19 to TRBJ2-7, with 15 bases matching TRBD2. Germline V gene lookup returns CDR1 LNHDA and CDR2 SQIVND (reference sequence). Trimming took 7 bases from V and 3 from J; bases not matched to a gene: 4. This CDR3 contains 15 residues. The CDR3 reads CASTPGLAGGYEQYF. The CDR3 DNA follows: TGTGCCAGTACCCCGGGACTAGCGGGAGGCTACGAGCAGTACTTC.

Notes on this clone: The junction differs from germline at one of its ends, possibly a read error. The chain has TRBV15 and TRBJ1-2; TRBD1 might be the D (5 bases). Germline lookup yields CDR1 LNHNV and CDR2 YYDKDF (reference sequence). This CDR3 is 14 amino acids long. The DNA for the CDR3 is TGTGCCACCAGCAGAGACAGGGCGAACTATGTCTACACCTTC. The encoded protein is CATSRDRANYVYTF.

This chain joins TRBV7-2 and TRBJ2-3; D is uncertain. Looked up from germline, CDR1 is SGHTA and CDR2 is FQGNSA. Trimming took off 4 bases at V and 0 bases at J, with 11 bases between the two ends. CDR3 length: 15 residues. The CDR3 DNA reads TGTGCCAGCAGCTCCTGGGCCTCTAGCACAGATACGCAGTATTTT. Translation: CASSSWASSTDTQYF. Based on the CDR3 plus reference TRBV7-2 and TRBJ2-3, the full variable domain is GAGVSQSPSNKVTEKGKDVELRCDPISGHTALYWYRQSLGQGLEFLIYFQGNSAPDKSGLPSDRFSAERTGGSVSTLTIQRTQQEDSAVYLCASSSWASSTDTQYFGPGTRLTVL.

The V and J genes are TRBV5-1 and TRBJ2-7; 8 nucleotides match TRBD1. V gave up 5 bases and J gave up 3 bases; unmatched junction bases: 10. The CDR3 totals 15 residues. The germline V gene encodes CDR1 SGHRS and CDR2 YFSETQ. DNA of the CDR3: TGCGCCAGCAGTTCAGGGGGCGAAACCTACTACGAGCAGTACTTC. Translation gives CASSSGGETYYEQYF.

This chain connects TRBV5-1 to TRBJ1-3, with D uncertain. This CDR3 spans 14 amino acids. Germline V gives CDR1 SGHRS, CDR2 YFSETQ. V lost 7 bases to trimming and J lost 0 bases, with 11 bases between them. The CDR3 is CASGVEDSGNTIYF. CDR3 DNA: TGCGCCAGCGGAGTGGAGGACTCTGGAAACACCATATATTTT.

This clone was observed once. The CDR3 DNA reads TGTGCCAGCAGACAAACAGATACGCAGTATTTT. This codes for CASRQTDTQYF. The V and J genes are TRBV25-1 and TRBJ2-3; no clear D gene. V lost 6 bases and J lost 3, with 4 bases in between. Germline V lookup: CDR1 MGHDK, CDR2 SYGVNS. The length of the CDR3 is 11 residues.

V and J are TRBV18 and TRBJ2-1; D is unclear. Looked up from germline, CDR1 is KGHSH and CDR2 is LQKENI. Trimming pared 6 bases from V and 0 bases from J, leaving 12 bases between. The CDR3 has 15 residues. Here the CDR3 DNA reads TGTGCCAGCTCTCCGCAGGTTAACTCCTACAATGAGCAGTTCTTC. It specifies CASSPQVNSYNEQFF. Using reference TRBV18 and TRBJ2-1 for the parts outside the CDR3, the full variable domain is NAGVMQNPRHLVRRRGQEARLRCSPMKGHSHVYWYRQLPEEGLKFMVYLQKENIIDESGMPKERFSAEFPKEGPSILRIQQVVRGDSAAYFCASSPQVNSYNEQFFGPGTRLTVL.

The CDR3 protein is CASSTSTGRRETQYF. CDR3 in DNA: TGTGCCAGTAGTACCTCGACAGGCAGACGGGAGACCCAGTACTTC. This chain joins TRBV19 and TRBJ2-5; tentatively, D is TRBD1 (6 bases). In germline, CDR1 is LNHDA, CDR2 SQIVND (reference sequence). There are 15 residues in the CDR3. Trimming took off 4 bases at V and 5 bases at J, with 17 bases between the two ends.

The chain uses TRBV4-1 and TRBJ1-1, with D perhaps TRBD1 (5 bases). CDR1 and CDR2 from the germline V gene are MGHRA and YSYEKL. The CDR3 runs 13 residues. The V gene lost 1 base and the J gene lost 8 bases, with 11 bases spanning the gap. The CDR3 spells CASSQGRGYEAFF. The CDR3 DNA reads TGCGCCAGCAGCCAAGGAAGGGGATACGAAGCTTTCTTT.

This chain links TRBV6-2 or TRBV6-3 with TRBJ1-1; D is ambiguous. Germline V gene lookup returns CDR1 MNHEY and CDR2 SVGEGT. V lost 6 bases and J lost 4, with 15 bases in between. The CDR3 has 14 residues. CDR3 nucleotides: TGTGCCAGCAGCCGGGCCTCCCTGAGCACTGAAGCTTTCTTT. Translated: CASSRASLSTEAFF.

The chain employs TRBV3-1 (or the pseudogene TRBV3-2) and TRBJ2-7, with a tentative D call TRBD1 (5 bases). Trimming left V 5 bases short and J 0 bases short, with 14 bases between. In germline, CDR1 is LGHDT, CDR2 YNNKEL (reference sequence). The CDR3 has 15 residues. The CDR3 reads CASSAVGVPSYEQYF. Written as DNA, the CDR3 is TGTGCCAGCAGCGCGGTAGGGGTCCCCTCCTACGAGCAGTACTTC.

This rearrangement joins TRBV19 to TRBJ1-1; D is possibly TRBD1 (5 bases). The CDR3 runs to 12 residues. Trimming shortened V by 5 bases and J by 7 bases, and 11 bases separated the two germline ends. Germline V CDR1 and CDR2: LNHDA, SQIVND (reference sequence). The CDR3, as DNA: TGTGCCAGTAGTCTCACAGGTTATGAAGCTTTCTTT. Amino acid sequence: CASSLTGYEAFF.

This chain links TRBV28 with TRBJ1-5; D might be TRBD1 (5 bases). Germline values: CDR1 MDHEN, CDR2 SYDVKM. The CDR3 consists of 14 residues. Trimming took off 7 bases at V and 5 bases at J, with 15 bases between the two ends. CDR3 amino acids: CASIRGGVYQPQHF. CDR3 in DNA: TGTGCCAGCATCCGCGGGGGGGTGTATCAGCCCCAGCATTTT.